This entry lists 6 T cell receptor beta chains sequenced from one sample in a study of T cell responses to AZD1222 COVID-19 vaccine. Produced via immunoSEQ multiplex PCR; TCRdb's table is partial and in-frame only. The sample consists of some 120,000 clones, 80% to 90% of them appearing once. The source was peripheral blood, collected on day 0 of AZD1222 vaccination. These receptors were obtained from an adult in good health.

The chain uses TRBV12-3 or TRBV12-4 and TRBJ2-7; D gene uncertain. This CDR3 has 13 amino acids. Between the trimmed V and J ends, which lost 7 bases and 2 bases, there was a span of 12 bases. CDR3 DNA sequence: TGTGCCAGCACTGGGAAGTGGGCCTACGAGCAGTACTTC. Protein: CASTGKWAYEQYF.

V and J are TRBV30 and TRBJ1-2; the D gene is possibly TRBD1 (5 bases). This CDR3 spans 14 amino acids. Trimming removed 0 bases from V and 6 bases from J, with 14 bases in between. Germline assignment: CDR1 GTSNPN and CDR2 SVGIG (reference sequence). The CDR3: CAWSVLTGGDGYTF. For the CDR3, the DNA is TGTGCCTGGAGTGTATTGACCGGGGGAGATGGCTACACCTTC.

The rearrangement uses TRBV29-1 and TRBJ2-7; TRBD2 agrees at 11 bases. V was clipped by 5 bases and J by 4 bases; unmatched bases: 4. The CDR3 has 13 residues. Germline CDR1 reads SQVTM; CDR2 reads ANQGSEA. CDR3 DNA: TGCAGCGTTTCCGGGACTAGCGGTTACGAGCAGTACTTC. Translated: CSVSGTSGYEQYF.

V gene TRBV6-6 combines with J gene TRBJ2-5; 11 bases map to TRBD2. Germline loops: CDR1 MNHNY, CDR2 SVGAGI (reference sequence). V lost 0 bases, J lost 4 bases, and 1 base stayed unmatched. The CDR3 is made up of 15 amino acids. The CDR3 loop reads CASSYSTSGGETQYF. DNA for the CDR3: TGTGCCAGCAGTTACTCTACTAGCGGGGGAGAGACCCAGTACTTC.

Points on this clone: One junction end does not reproduce the germline sequence, and a read error may be involved. This chain joins TRBV7-7 and TRBJ1-1, with 9 bases identical to TRBD1. This CDR3 has 16 residues. Germline V gene lookup returns CDR1 SSHAT and CDR2 FNYEAQ (reference sequence). The CDR3 DNA follows: TGTGCTAGCAGCTGGGGACAGGGATCTGGGAGGACTGAAGCTTTCTTT. Translating it yields CASSWGQGSGRTEAFF.

The chain is built from TRBV27 and TRBJ1-5, with a weak D call TRBD1 (5 bases). This CDR3 is built from 15 residues. Trimming stripped 4 bases from V and 7 bases from J, with 17 bases between. Looked up from germline, CDR1 is MNHEY and CDR2 is SMNVEV (reference sequence). CDR3 nucleotides: TGTGCCAGCAGTTATCGACCCGGGGGAGACCAGCCCCAGCATTTT. Its protein product is CASSYRPGGDQPQHF.